This T cell receptor (beta chain) was found in a study of T cells in Graves' hyperthyroidism and ophthalmopathy. As for the study in general: Blood was drawn when the patient was first diagnosed and still untreated.

Exclusion of patients followed from uncontrolled infection, other autoimmune disease, pregnancy or lactation. Termini included, the CDR3 measures 24 amino acids. In germline, CDR1 is SGHTA, CDR2 FQGNSA. Amplified TCR beta CDR3 regions derived from RNA transcripts. First-round RT-PCR targeting the TCR CDR3 was performed with the HTBI primer set. Using its own MiXCR run on the multiplex PCR reads, TCRdb lists one record per CDR3 protein. The data contain around 97,000 distinct CDR3 sequences, 40% to 50% of them singletons. About this clonotype: No DNA is shown, since the ends of the CDR3 on it are uncertain; the CDR3 is the one TCRdb lists.

Specimen: blood. The rearrangement links TRBV7-2 to TRBJ1-4; TRBD1 is taken as the D call from the table, unchecked against the DNA. The source is a middle-aged man with Graves' hyperthyroidism. The CDR3 reads CASSLPTSDTMSSSSGQGAEKLFF.